Listed here is a single TCR beta chain. This clone came up a few times. Its antigen has not been determined. No clone much larger than this one lies a single base away; base qualities are absent. Counted from cysteine to phenylalanine, this CDR3 has 17 amino acids. Solely the CDR3 DNA is kept, with 51 bases framed from the first base. CDR1 is given as GTSNPN and CDR2 as SVGIG, both from the germline V gene (reference sequence). From V the trimming removes 5 bases and from J it removes 5 bases, while the gene matches leave 14 bases of the junction unaccounted for. The source of the sample is a study of CD8+ T cells in alopecia areata (dated by TCRdb to the late 2010s). Concerning the study at large: Treated patients were enrolled in an open-label pilot trial of oral tofacitinib at 5 to 10 mg twice daily for moderate-to-severe alopecia areata. Patients received tofacitinib for 6 to 18 months and were then followed off drug for 6 months to check for delayed response and recurrence. The SALT score, which quantifies the percentage of affected scalp surface area, was used to measure disease severity in treated patients. High-throughput TCRbeta sequencing was used to examine T cell clonal expansion in alopecia areata in both the C3H/HeJ mouse model and human patients. On the human side, TCRbeta sequencing was run on scalp tissue and on sorted CD4+ and CD8+ peripheral blood T cells from healthy controls and from alopecia areata patients with either patchy or totalis/universalis disease. Tofacitinib-treated patients had biopsies at baseline and at 4 and 24 weeks of treatment, with a later scalp biopsy in several patients. Scalp clonality was compared across normal scalp (n=4), patchy alopecia areata scalp (n=8), and alopecia totalis/universalis scalp (n=8). The RNA source kit depended on sample type: the PAXgene miRNA kit for fixed scalp, the miRNeasy kit for PBMCs, and the RNeasy kit for mouse skin. TCRbeta CDR3 regions were amplified by immunoSEQ multiplex PCR with 35 Vbeta forward and 13 Jbeta reverse primers. Broader findings and caveats from the paper: During tofacitinib treatment, many expanded lesional clones remained in scalp and blood, and this persistence may partly explain relapse after treatment is stopped. Because the treated cohort was small and had just a single nonresponder, larger studies are needed to establish links between baseline CD8+ expansion and response. Compared with mice, TCR sequences shared between patients were less clear, possibly partly because of HLA diversity across the patient population. Tofacitinib significantly lowered scalp clonality and the number of expanded CD8+ clones among the top 100 scalp clones. Resident alphabeta T cells in normal human skin are also sequenced, complicating scalp TCR repertoire analysis, unlike mouse skin dominated by gammadelta T cells. Compared with normal scalp, lesional scalp, particularly in alopecia totalis/universalis, had higher clonality and more expanded CD8+ clones, which suggests antigenic drive.

The library was generated by the immunoSEQ multiplex PCR assay. To provide template for TCR sequencing, every sample had RNA extracted and reverse transcribed into cDNA. First-strand cDNA was synthesized with SuperScript III using a 2:1 mix of oligo-dT and random hexamers. A synthetic immune receptor repertoire was used to gauge amplification bias, and whatever bias remained was removed computationally. The study's own analysis went as follows. Raw reads were preprocessed to remove errors, and CDR3 was defined by IMGT conventions from the conserved cysteine to phenylalanine. Clonality was calculated as 1 minus Shannon entropy normalized by log2 of the number of productive unique TCRs. CD4 or CD8 identity of scalp clones was inferred by cross-referencing scalp TCRbeta sequences with sorted blood CD4 and CD8 repertoires. TCRdb provides this immuneACCESS table in a form limited to in-frame rearrangements. Some clones are lacking; in checked studies, under half of them reflect an unresolved V gene, and why the rest are absent is not known. Clone size and V and J calls were adopted from that table, with D and trimming inferred from the DNA. For this sample there are a few thousand clones; roughly 72% appear just once. Of the sample, around 6% falls within the top ten clones.

According to the study, the label for this sample's time point signals: 20 to 30 weeks on oral tofacitinib. In light of the paper, this sample's treatment or condition label describes: oral pan-JAK inhibitor, 5-10 mg twice daily. Lesional scalp punch biopsies and peripheral blood were obtained from alopecia areata patients. Scalp biopsies from humans were placed right away in PAXgene tissue containers for fixation. Sequenced material: skin, taken at week 24, from a patient treated with tofacitinib. Here the chain combines TRBV30 and TRBJ2-5; TRBD2 agrees with 13 junctional bases. This sequence originates from a human donor with alopecia areata. This receptor has the CDR3 CAWHRGLAGNIGETQYF. The nucleotide sequence is TGTGCCTGGCATAGGGGACTAGCGGGGAATATTGGGGAGACCCAGTACTTC.